Listed here is a single T cell receptor (beta chain). This sequence is one base from a far larger clone and is likely a read error. The germline CDR1 and CDR2 sequences are SQVTM and ANQGSEA. The CDR3 is 12 amino acids. Some 30,000 T cell genomes (about 0.2 ug DNA) went into each sorted-subset replicate. The method was immunoSEQ multiplex PCR; TCRdb's version includes in-frame clones alone and lacks a portion of them. Of around 980,000 clones detected, approximately 80% appear once; the ten largest clones hold 0.6% to 0.75%. This entry comes from a study of shared clonotypes between healthy human individuals. About the study: Per donor, three plates held CD4 naive cells, three held CD4 memory, two held CD8 naive and one held CD8 memory.

The sequence derives from a man aged 18 to 35 in good health. Some clones in this sample may be carry-over from other donors' samples. Sequencing was done on a sample of memory CD4+ T cells from PBMCs. Noted subset: CD45RA-negative fraction. V and J are TRBV29-1 and TRBJ2-7; TRBD1 matches at 8 bases. CDR3 in amino acids: CSGGTGELEQCF. The CDR3 region has the DNA TGCAGCGGGGGGACAGGCGAACTCGAGCAGTGCTTC.